The T cell receptor beta chain under discussion was sequenced for a study of CD4+ T cells in melanoma. V lost 0 bases and J 3 bases, leaving 4 bases between the germline ends. The CDR3 has 12 residues. Germline CDR1 SGHKS, CDR2 YYEKEE (reference sequence). This table comes from immunoSEQ multiplex PCR, and its TCRdb copy is limited to in-frame clones, with some not included. The sample yields about 13,000 clones, about 74% seen once. The sequenced sample consisted of cells from a culture (not recorded whether cultured in vitro). The V and J genes are TRBV5-5 and TRBJ2-7; no firm D call. The receptor comes from a human donor with melanoma. The CDR3 sequence: CASSLGVYEQYF. For the CDR3, the DNA is TGTGCCAGCAGCTTGGGGGTCTACGAGCAGTACTTC.